The rows below give T cell receptor beta chains drawn from one sample of a study of blood T cell repertoires in COVID-19. The protocol was immunoSEQ multiplex PCR, while the TCRdb copy is restricted to in-frame clones and leaves out a portion. The top ten clones hold 16% of a sample with approximately 140,000 clones, 60% to 85% of them seen once. The specimen was peripheral blood. The receptors derive from a man aged 50-59 years with acute or convalescent COVID-19. CDR3s include the opening cysteine and the closing phenylalanine or tryptophan. The D gene is left open where the match is weak. Clone sizes are given selectively: once, few, many, or a class where the clone is expanded.

DNA	CDR3	J	D	size	V
TGTGCCAGCAGCTTCGACAGAAAGGGGGATGAAGCTTTCTTT	CASSFDRKGDEAFF	TRBJ1-1	.	.	TRBV7-9
TGTGCCAGCAGTCAACTGAATTCACCCCTCCACTTT	CASSQLNSPLHF	TRBJ1-6	.	once	TRBV12-3/TRBV12-4
TGTGCCAGCAGCTTTAGCGGCGCGAACACCGGGGAGCTGTTTTTT	CASSFSGANTGELFF	TRBJ2-2	.	.	TRBV11-2
TGTGCCAGCAGCTGGGGGGGGTCGGAGACCCAGTACTTC	CASSWGGSETQYF	TRBJ2-5	TRBD2	.	TRBV11-2
TGTGCTAGTGGTTTGGCGTCGATGGCGGCCCAGCATTTT	CASGLASMAAQHF	TRBJ1-5	.	.	TRBV12-5
TGTGCCAGCAGTGCACAGAAGAAAGACACCATATATTTT	CASSAQKKDTIYF	TRBJ1-3	.	.	TRBV2
TGCATATTTAGACGGGGGGGATATTTT	CIFRRGGYF	TRBJ2-3	TRBD2	.	TRBV20-1
TGTGCCAGTAGCCTACAGGGGTGGGAGACCCAGTACTTC	CASSLQGWETQYF	TRBJ2-5	TRBD1	.	TRBV19
TGTGCCAGCGGCCCCACAGGGGGAGAGACCCAGTACTTC	CASGPTGGETQYF	TRBJ2-5	TRBD1	few	TRBV27
TGCGCCAGCAGCTTTGAAGGGGGCGCTTCCTATAATTCACCCCTCCACTTT	CASSFEGGASYNSPLHF	TRBJ1-6	TRBD1	.	TRBV5-1
TGTGCCAGCTCTGACAGTCCTAACTATGGCTACACCTTC	CASSDSPNYGYTF	TRBJ1-2	.	.	TRBV18
TGTGCCTGGAGTGCCATGGACTTGAACACTGAAGCTTTCTTT	CAWSAMDLNTEAFF	TRBJ1-1	.	.	TRBV30
TGTGCCAGCAGCTTAGTGACAGGGGGCAATCAGCCCCAGCATTTT	CASSLVTGGNQPQHF	TRBJ1-5	TRBD1	.	TRBV7-2
TGTGCCACCAGTGATTCCCGGGCAGGGGGCATTCAGCCCCAGCATTTT	CATSDSRAGGIQPQHF	TRBJ1-5	TRBD1	few	TRBV24-1
TGTGCCAGCAGTTACTCGGGGCCAGGGCAAGAAAAACTGTTTTTT	CASSYSGPGQEKLFF	TRBJ1-4	.	.	TRBV6-5
TGTGCCAGCAGCGGTCCGACGCGGGGCAATCAGCCCCAGCATTTT	CASSGPTRGNQPQHF	TRBJ1-5	.	.	TRBV25-1
TGTGCCAGCAGTGACTCGAGGACAGGGAAGAGGGGGAACACTGAAGCTTTCTTT	CASSDSRTGKRGNTEAFF	TRBJ1-1	TRBD1	.	TRBV6-4
TGTGCCACCAGCAGATCGACAGGGAACACAGATACGCAGTATTTT	CATSRSTGNTDTQYF	TRBJ2-3	TRBD1	many	TRBV15
TGTGCCAGCTCACAATCAATTACACATAACTATGGCTACACCTTC	CASSQSITHNYGYTF	TRBJ1-2	.	.	TRBV18
TGTGCCAGCAGCTTAAATCTGGGACTCGAGCAGTACTTC	CASSLNLGLEQYF	TRBJ2-7	.	.	TRBV7-3
TGCGCCAGCACTCCGGGACAGGGAAATTCACCCCTCCACTTT	CASTPGQGNSPLHF	TRBJ1-6	TRBD1	.	TRBV5-1
TGTGCCAGCAGCGAAGGACAGTTCAATCAGCCCCAGCATTTT	CASSEGQFNQPQHF	TRBJ1-5	.	.	TRBV3-1/TRBV3-2
TGCGCCAGCAGCCCCCGGGACAGATTACATACATCTGGGGCCAACGTCCTGACTTTC	CASSPRDRLHTSGANVLTF	TRBJ2-6	TRBD1	.	TRBV5-1
TGTGCCTGGAGCTACACCGGGGAGCTGTTTTTT	CAWSYTGELFF	TRBJ2-2	.	.	TRBV30
TGTGCCAGCAGCTCCCGGGGGGGCTGGGAGACCCAGTACTTC	CASSSRGGWETQYF	TRBJ2-5	TRBD2	.	TRBV5-6
TGTGCCAGCAGCCCGGGACAGGGGAGGGAGACCCAGTACTTC	CASSPGQGRETQYF	TRBJ2-5	TRBD1	.	TRBV9
TGCAGCGTTCCCGGGACTAGCGGGGGGGCCGACAATGAGCAGTTCTTC	CSVPGTSGGADNEQFF	TRBJ2-1	TRBD2	.	TRBV29-1
TGCAGTGCTAGACAGGGGGAGACCCAGTACTTC	CSARQGETQYF	TRBJ2-5	.	.	TRBV20-1
TGTGCCAGCAGCGTAGTGACAGGGACAGGCACTGAAGCTTTCTTT	CASSVVTGTGTEAFF	TRBJ1-1	TRBD1	.	TRBV9
TGCAGCGTTGTCCGGACTAGCGGGGAAGAGACCCAGTACTTC	CSVVRTSGEETQYF	TRBJ2-5	TRBD2	.	TRBV29-1
TGTGCCAGCAGCCAGAAGAGCATAGATACGCAGTATTTT	CASSQKSIDTQYF	TRBJ2-3	.	.	TRBV3-1/TRBV3-2
TGTGCCATCAGTGATGGGGCTCTGGGCTCTGGAAACACCATATATTTT	CAISDGALGSGNTIYF	TRBJ1-3	.	.	TRBV10-3
TGTGCCAGCTCATCCGACAGGGGGGTCACTGAAGCTTTCTTT	CASSSDRGVTEAFF	TRBJ1-1	TRBD1	.	TRBV18